This TCR beta chain appears in the sequencing data of a study of CD8 T cells in ankylosing spondylitis. Broader study findings: A TCR beta motif of roughly eight highly homologous variants seemed to mark ankylosing spondylitis blood.

This clonotype was counted a few times. Antigen: not known. It was by quantitative 5'-RACE with molecular barcodes that TCR beta libraries were made. TCRdb re-called the 5' RACE reads through MiXCR, storing one row per CDR3 protein. The table includes about 540,000 distinct CDR3 sequences, over 9.5% detected once. Germline V gene sequence: CDR1 SGHDN, CDR2 FVKESK. CDR3 length: 16 residues. The V and J ends lost 1 base and 0 bases, in that order; junction bases with no gene match: 6. The chain carries TRBV14 and TRBJ2-7; 7 positions match TRBD2. Sequenced material: blood, either unsorted or a sorted T cell fraction (not recorded which). This TCR derives from a male donor with ankylosing spondylitis. DNA for the CDR3: TGTGCCAGCAGCCAAGGTCCTAGCGGCAACTCCTACGAGCAGTACGTC. Translating gives CASSQGPSGNSYEQYV.